This entry lists 5 T cell receptor beta chains sequenced from one sample in a study of OX40 agonist ivuxolimab in advanced cancers. Sequencing was performed with immunoSEQ multiplex PCR; in TCRdb, only in-frame clones are kept and a portion is missing. The sample gives under 75,000 clones, around nine tenths of which show up once; about 0.77% is in the top ten. The sequencing here drew on CD4+ or CD8+ T cells sorted from blood, taken in a trial of the OX40 agonist ivuxolimab. The receptors shown here come from an adult with an advanced solid tumor such as melanoma, head and neck, liver or kidney cancer.

The chain recombines TRBV10-3 with TRBJ2-7, with 8 bases fitting TRBD1. Losses at the gene ends were 6 bases for V and 5 bases for J; bases not matched to a gene: 6. This CDR3 has 13 amino acids. Per the germline V gene, CDR1 is ENHRY and CDR2 is SYGVKD. CDR3 in amino acids: CAIRTGTGNEQYF. Written as DNA, the CDR3 is TGTGCCATCAGAACCGGGACAGGTAACGAGCAGTACTTC.

The genes are TRBV30 and TRBJ1-1; D is ambiguous. The CDR3 runs 13 residues. V was clipped by 0 bases and J by 1 base, with 6 bases between them. Germline V gene sequence: CDR1 GTSNPN, CDR2 SVGIG (reference sequence). The CDR3 DNA follows: TGTGCCTGGAGTGTCGGCACGAACACTGAAGCTTTCTTT. Translating it yields CAWSVGTNTEAFF.

The V call is TRBV2, the J call TRBJ1-4; 10 bases fit TRBD1. This CDR3 spans 14 amino acids. J lost 8 bases, V lost 10 bases, and 10 bases had no gene match. From germline, CDR1 is SNHLY and CDR2 FYNNEI. The DNA for the CDR3 is TGTGCCACCAATTGGGACAGGGGAGGAGAAAAACTGTTTTTT. Translating it yields CATNWDRGGEKLFF.

About this clone: One end of the junction varies from germline; a read error may be responsible. V usage is TRBV5-1 and J usage is TRBJ2-1, with 7 bases identical to TRBD2. Germline V lookup: CDR1 SGHRS, CDR2 YFSETQ. This CDR3 contains 16 residues. CDR3 in DNA: TGCGCCAGCAGCTTGGATGGGGGAGGGCCCTACGATGAGCAGTTCTTC. Residues: CASSLDGGGPYDEQFF.

The rearrangement uses TRBV6-5 and TRBJ1-2; D unclear. The CDR3 runs 14 residues. With 0 bases removed from V and 7 bases from J, the gap between germline ends came to 12 bases. The V gene's germline CDR1 is MNHEY and CDR2 SVGAGI. This chain's CDR3 is CASSYSSSNAGYTF. In DNA, the CDR3 is TGTGCCAGCAGTTACTCTTCCAGTAACGCTGGCTACACCTTC.